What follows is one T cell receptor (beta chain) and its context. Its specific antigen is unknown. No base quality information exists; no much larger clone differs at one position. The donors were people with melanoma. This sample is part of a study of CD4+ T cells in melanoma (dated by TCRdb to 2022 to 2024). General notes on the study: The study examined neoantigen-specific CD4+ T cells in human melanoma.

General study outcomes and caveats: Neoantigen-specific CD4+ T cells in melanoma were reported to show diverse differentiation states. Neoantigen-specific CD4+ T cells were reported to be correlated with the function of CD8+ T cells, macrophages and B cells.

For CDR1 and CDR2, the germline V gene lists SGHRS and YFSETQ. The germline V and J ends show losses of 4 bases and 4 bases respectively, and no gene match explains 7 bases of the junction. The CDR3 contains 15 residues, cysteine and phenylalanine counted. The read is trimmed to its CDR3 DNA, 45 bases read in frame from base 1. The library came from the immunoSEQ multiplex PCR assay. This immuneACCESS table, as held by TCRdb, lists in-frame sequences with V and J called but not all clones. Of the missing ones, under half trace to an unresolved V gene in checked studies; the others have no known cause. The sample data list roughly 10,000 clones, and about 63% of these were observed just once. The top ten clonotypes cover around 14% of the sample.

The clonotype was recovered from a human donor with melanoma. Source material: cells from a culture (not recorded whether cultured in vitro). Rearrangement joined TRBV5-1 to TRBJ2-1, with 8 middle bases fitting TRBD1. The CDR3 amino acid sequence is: CASSIRDRPYNEQFF. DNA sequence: TGCGCCAGCAGCATCCGGGACAGGCCTTACAATGAGCAGTTCTTC.